The 18 T cell receptor beta chains reported below all come from one sample, sequenced in a study of siplizumab effects on memory and regulatory T cells. Assay: immunoSEQ multiplex PCR; the TCRdb copy retains only in-frame clones and omits some. This table holds 110,000 or so clones, roughly 94% found once. The sequencing sample was made of Tregs sorted from blood. The receptor set was obtained from a human donor in good health.

The chain joins TRBV19 to TRBJ2-7; D possibly corresponds to TRBD1 (6 bases). Germline V lookup: CDR1 LNHDA, CDR2 SQIVND (reference sequence). The CDR3 has 14 amino acids. Between the trimmed V and J ends, which lost 2 bases and 5 bases, there was a span of 13 bases. The CDR3 sequence is CASSIFGTTNEQYF. The CDR3 nucleotides read TGTGCCAGTAGTATATTCGGGACAACTAACGAGCAGTACTTC.

This clone occurred once. The chain employs TRBV11-1 and TRBJ2-5; a possible D gene is TRBD1 (6 bases). The tail of the sequence fits TRBJ2-7 better, so the J call may be wrong. The V gene's germline CDR1 is SGHAT and CDR2 FQDESV (reference sequence). The CDR3 has 16 amino acids. The CDR3 here is CASSLGIRGKRYEQYF. The CDR3 region has the DNA TGTGCCAGCAGCTTAGGTATTAGGGGGAAGCGCTACGAGCAGTACTTC.

The V and J genes are TRBV19 and TRBJ1-1, with D unclear. The germline gives CDR1 LNHDA, CDR2 SQIVND (reference sequence). The length of the CDR3 is 14 residues. Trimming removed 7 bases at V and 0 bases at J, with 12 bases between. In DNA form, the CDR3 reads TGTGCCAGTACTTTTAGGACGGTGAACACTGAAGCTTTCTTT. Amino acids: CASTFRTVNTEAFF.

The chain links TRBV7-8 to TRBJ1-2; maybe TRBD1 (5 bases). V lost 1 base to trimming and J lost 8 bases, with 14 bases between them. The CDR3 consists of 14 residues. The germline CDR1 and CDR2 sequences are SGHVS and FQNEAQ. This CDR3 reads CASSLVAQGLGYTF. CDR3 in DNA: TGTGCCAGCAGCTTAGTGGCGCAGGGCTTAGGCTACACCTTC.

The J gene is TRBJ1-2, the V gene TRBV5-1; D may be TRBD1 (6 bases). CDR3 size: 14 residues. Germline assignment: CDR1 SGHRS and CDR2 YFSETQ. The germline V and J ends were trimmed by 3 bases and 4 bases, with 13 bases remaining between them. CDR3 amino acids: CASSSQGTIYGYTF. In DNA, the CDR3 is TGCGCCAGCAGCTCACAGGGAACCATCTATGGCTACACCTTC.

The chain is built from TRBV7-2 and TRBJ2-5, with TRBD2 matching over 14 bases. Germline CDR1 and CDR2: SGHTA and FQGNSA. V trimming: 1 base; J trimming: 5 bases; junction bases outside the gene matches: 6. The CDR3 loop spans 17 amino acids. CDR3 bases: TGTGCCAGCAGCTTAGGGACTAGCGGGGGGCCACGGGAGACCCAGTACTTC. It yields the protein CASSLGTSGGPRETQYF.

The chain has TRBV10-1 and TRBJ1-1, with 7 bases fitting TRBD1. Trimming cost V 8 bases and J 7 bases; bases outside gene matches: 4. Germline CDR1 is WNHNN and CDR2 is SYGVQD (reference sequence). This CDR3 comprises 11 residues. As DNA, the CDR3 is TGCGCCAGCTTTGGGACAGTTGAAGCTTTCTTT. Encoded protein: CASFGTVEAFF.

The chain links TRBV7-8 to TRBJ2-2, with a weak D call TRBD2 (7 bases). Deletions cut 1 base from V and 3 bases from J, with 15 bases between. CDR1 and CDR2 (germline): SGHVS, FQNEAQ. CDR3 length equals 17 residues. CDR3 loop: CASSLGYGGRDTGELFF. In nucleotides, the CDR3 is TGTGCCAGCAGCTTAGGTTACGGGGGGCGCGACACCGGGGAGCTGTTTTTT.

The J gene is TRBJ2-7, the V gene TRBV2, with D hard to call. In germline, CDR1 is SNHLY, CDR2 FYNNEI. Trimming removed 4 bases from V and 5 bases from J, with 3 bases in between. CDR3 length: 10 amino acids. The CDR3 DNA reads TGTGCCAGCAGTGTCGACGAGCAGTACTTC. Protein sequence: CASSVDEQYF.

The chain couples TRBV11-3 to TRBJ2-7; D gene uncertain. The CDR3 runs 13 residues. Germline V gene lookup returns CDR1 SGHNT and CDR2 YENEEA. Trimming stripped 1 base from V and 6 bases from J, with 10 bases between. Here the CDR3 DNA reads TGTGCCAGCAGCTTAGGGCGTCGGGCCGAGCAGTACTTC. As protein: CASSLGRRAEQYF.

In DNA, the CDR3 is TGTGCCAGCAGCTTGGAATGGAGTGGTGAAGCTTTCTTT. Protein product: CASSLEWSGEAFF. V gene TRBV7-9 combines with J gene TRBJ1-1; D not certain. CDR1 SEHNR and CDR2 FQNEAQ come from the germline V gene (reference sequence). This CDR3 spans 13 amino acids. The V end lost 3 bases, the J end lost 7 bases, and 12 bases lay between the germline ends.

The chain recombines TRBV6-1 with TRBJ1-1; 7 nucleotides line up with TRBD1. The J segment lost 5 bases and the V segment lost 7 bases, leaving 7 bases of the junction unmatched. The CDR3 has 13 amino acids. Germline V gene sequence: CDR1 MNHNS, CDR2 SASEGT. For the CDR3, the DNA is TGTGCCAGCATAAAGGGGGCTATGACTGAAGCTTTCTTT. It is translated as CASIKGAMTEAFF.

The rearrangement uses TRBV5-1 and TRBJ2-2; no reliable D call. Trimming took 7 bases from V and 6 from J, leaving 16 bases between them. This CDR3 spans 14 amino acids. Germline-derived CDR1 and CDR2 are SGHRS and YFSETQ. The CDR3 sequence: CASGIGDVPGELFF. For the CDR3, the DNA is TGCGCCAGCGGCATAGGAGACGTCCCCGGGGAGCTGTTTTTT.

The chain has TRBV9 and TRBJ1-2; D is undetermined. This CDR3 spans 12 amino acids. Germline lookup yields CDR1 SGDLS and CDR2 YYNGEE. Trimming cost V 4 bases and J 7 bases, with 11 bases left between them. The CDR3 loop is CASSPYFVGYTF. The CDR3 DNA follows: TGTGCCAGCAGCCCATATTTCGTTGGCTACACCTTC.

This sequence joins TRBV6-5 and TRBJ1-1, with TRBD1 as a possible D gene (5 bases). The V end was cut by 6 bases, the J end by 5 bases, with 13 bases between. This CDR3 has 13 residues. Germline V lookup: CDR1 MNHEY, CDR2 SVGAGI. CDR3 nucleotide sequence: TGTGCCAGCAGACTGGGGGGGGGTACTGAAGCTTTCTTT. Amino acids: CASRLGGGTEAFF.

The rearrangement uses TRBV7-9 and TRBJ1-1; perhaps TRBD1 as D (6 bases). Germline CDR1 is SEHNR and CDR2 is FQNEAQ (reference sequence). The CDR3 extends over 14 amino acids. Trimming removed 5 bases from V and 2 bases from J, with 12 bases in between. As DNA, the CDR3 is TGTGCCAGCAGCCGGGGGACACCCAACACTGAAGCTTTCTTT. This translates into CASSRGTPNTEAFF.

This chain connects TRBV10-3 to TRBJ2-5; 12 nucleotides match TRBD1. J lost 5 bases, V lost 1 base, and 5 bases had no gene match. CDR1 is ENHRY, CDR2 SYGVKD, per germline. CDR3 size: 16 residues. In DNA form, the CDR3 reads TGTGCCATCAGTGAGTTCGGGACAGGGGGCCAGGAGACCCAGTACTTC. Its protein product is CAISEFGTGGQETQYF.

This chain connects TRBV5-1 to TRBJ1-6; the match to TRBD1 covers 7 bases. After removal of 6 bases from V and 7 bases from J, the junction contained 7 bases not matched to a gene. Germline CDR1 is SGHRS and CDR2 is YFSETQ. This CDR3 region has 14 residues. CDR3 loop: CASTVGTANSPLHF. CDR3 DNA: TGCGCCAGCACGGTTGGGACAGCAAATTCACCCCTCCACTTT.